This TCR beta chain was found in a study of shared clonotypes between healthy human individuals. This clone has a single count. Its antigen is still unknown. Overall study results and limits: Donors were few, which limited the genetic and exposure-history diversity represented. Only blood underwent sampling, and tissue repertoires likely differ.

Trimming removed 2 bases at V and 5 bases at J, with 12 bases between. Germline CDR1 is SQVTM and CDR2 is ANQGSEA. The length of the CDR3 is 13 residues. Each subset's genomic DNA was shared equally among a number of immunoSEQ plates. TCRdb's table, derived via immunoSEQ multiplex PCR, lists solely in-frame clones and lacks some. The sample carries approximately 100,000 clones, 65% to 75% recorded once. This chain joins TRBV29-1 and TRBJ2-5; D possibly corresponds to TRBD1 (5 bases). The receptor was derived from a woman aged 25 to 45 in good health. Input material: memory CD8+ T cells sorted from blood. Subset defined: CD45RO+ cells pooled with CCR7-negative TemRA cells. CDR3 bases: TGCAGCGTTGAAAGGGAACCAGGGGAGACCCAGTACTTC. Its translation is CSVEREPGETQYF.